This passage covers 10 T cell receptor beta chains from one sample sequenced in a study of OX40 agonist ivuxolimab in advanced cancers. The method was immunoSEQ multiplex PCR; TCRdb's version includes in-frame clones alone and lacks a portion of them. In the table there are about 83,000 clones, 80% to 90% of which are singletons. The material was CD4+ or CD8+ T cells sorted from blood, obtained in a trial of the OX40 agonist ivuxolimab. These receptors were taken from an adult with an advanced solid tumor such as melanoma, head and neck, liver or kidney cancer.

The gene calls are TRBV19 and TRBJ2-7, with D uncertain. V was shortened by 0 bases and J by 0 bases, with 9 bases between the two germline ends. The CDR3 totals 15 residues. Looked up from germline, CDR1 is LNHDA and CDR2 is SQIVND (reference sequence). The CDR3 region has the DNA TGTGCCAGTAGTATAGATTCCATGGACTCCTACGAGCAGTACTTC. This sequence encodes CASSIDSMDSYEQYF.

The DNA of the CDR3 is TGTGCCAGCTCTATAACCCGCACAGATACGCAGTATTTT. It translates to CASSITRTDTQYF. The chain joins TRBV27 to TRBJ2-3; D is unclear. The CDR3 has 13 amino acids. The V end lost 8 bases, the J end lost 1 base, and 10 bases lay between the germline ends. Per the germline V gene, CDR1 is MNHEY and CDR2 is SMNVEV (reference sequence).

V is TRBV27 and J is TRBJ1-2; possible D gene TRBD1, 5 bases. The CDR3 has 13 residues. Germline CDR1 and CDR2: MNHEY and SMNVEV (reference sequence). Trimming shortened V by 3 bases and J by 4 bases, and 9 bases separated the two germline ends. The CDR3 is CASSFHGGYGYTF. The CDR3 region has the DNA TGTGCCAGCAGTTTCCATGGGGGCTATGGCTACACCTTC.

This chain links TRBV11-1 with TRBJ2-2; D is perhaps TRBD1 or TRBD2 (5 bases each). The germline V and J ends were trimmed by 3 bases and 3 bases, with 8 bases remaining between them. This CDR3 region has 14 residues. CDR1 SGHAT and CDR2 FQDESV come from the germline V gene (reference sequence). The CDR3 coding sequence is TGTGCCAGCAGCTTCCGGGACGACACCGGGGAGCTGTTTTTT. The encoded protein is CASSFRDDTGELFF.

This sequence joins TRBV7-2 and TRBJ2-7; D is possibly TRBD2 (6 bases). V was cut by 5 bases and J by 3 bases, with 17 bases left in between. The CDR3 runs to 15 residues. Germline V gene sequence: CDR1 SGHTA, CDR2 FQGNSA. The CDR3 coding sequence is TGTGCCAGCAGCCCCAGCAAACGGGGACTCTACGAGCAGTACTTC. Translation gives CASSPSKRGLYEQYF. The variable domain in full, with the rest retrieved from reference TRBV7-2 and TRBJ2-7, is GAGVSQSPSNKVTEKGKDVELRCDPISGHTALYWYRQSLGQGLEFLIYFQGNSAPDKSGLPSDRFSAERTGGSVSTLTIQRTQQEDSAVYLCASSPSKRGLYEQYFGPGTRLTVT.

The chain carries TRBV7-3 and TRBJ2-1; 8 bases match TRBD2. The length of the CDR3 is 16 residues. Looked up from germline, CDR1 is SGHTA and CDR2 is FQGTGA. Unmatched junction bases numbered 6, after V lost 4 bases and J lost 1 base. The CDR3 sequence: CASSSTGTRSYNEQFF. CDR3 bases: TGTGCCAGCAGCTCAACCGGGACTAGGTCCTACAATGAGCAGTTCTTC.

V and J are TRBV7-9 and TRBJ1-1; 8 bases line up with TRBD1. The V segment lost 3 bases and the J segment 6 bases; nucleotides outside the gene matches: 21. The CDR3 contains 19 residues. Per the germline V gene, CDR1 is SEHNR and CDR2 is FQNEAQ (reference sequence). The CDR3 nucleotides are TGTGCCAGCAGCTTCGGGGAACCGGGACAGGTATTCTGGCACTCTGAAGCTTTCTTT. Its protein is CASSFGEPGQVFWHSEAFF.

The V call is TRBV5-6, the J call TRBJ2-5; a weak D match, TRBD2 (5 bases). This CDR3 comprises 13 residues. V was pared by 1 base and J by 5 bases, with 9 bases between. CDR1 is SGHDT and CDR2 is YYEEEE in the germline V gene. The CDR3 bases are TGTGCCAGCAGCTTGAGGACGGGGGAGACCCAGTACTTC. The encoded protein is CASSLRTGETQYF.

The DNA for the CDR3 is TGTGCCAGCAGCTACCGGACGGAGAACACTGAAGCTTTCTTT. It specifies CASSYRTENTEAFF. V gene TRBV5-4 combines with J gene TRBJ1-1; no clear D. This CDR3 has 14 residues. V was pared by 3 bases and J by 1 base, with 10 bases between. Germline V gene sequence: CDR1 SGHNT, CDR2 YYREEE (reference sequence).

V usage is TRBV7-9 and J usage is TRBJ2-5; weak D call: TRBD2 (5 bases). There are 11 residues in the CDR3. Per germline, CDR1 SEHNR and CDR2 FQNEAQ (reference sequence). The ends were cut back, 8 bases at V and 4 bases at J, with 8 bases in the middle. This CDR3 is CASQGGETQYF. In DNA form, the CDR3 reads TGTGCCAGCCAAGGAGGAGAGACCCAGTACTTC.